The clone carrying this TCR beta chain was counted many times. Its specificity is not known. TCR beta CDR3 regions were amplified from RNA transcripts. The TCR CDR3 first-round RT-PCR relied on the HTBI primer set. TCRdb itself ran the multiplex PCR reads through MiXCR, one entry per CDR3 protein. The table records 500,000 to 550,000 distinct CDR3 sequences, about 20% of them present only once. This entry comes from a study of T cells in Graves' hyperthyroidism and ophthalmopathy. Study outcomes and limitations: Most thyroid clonotypes with frequency above 0.001 were detected in blood. Separation of ophthalmopathy from stable hyperthyroidism was achieved by a 13 V-J model. The model's output predicted ophthalmopathy at a median of approximately 6.5 months prior to onset.

V lost 1 base and J lost 5, with 9 bases in between. The germline V gene has CDR1 MNHNS and CDR2 SASEGT. This CDR3 comprises 13 residues. Sequences were obtained from blood. This chain uses TRBV6-1 with TRBJ2-7, with D possibly called TRBD1 or TRBD2 (5 bases each). The sequence derives from a young man with Graves' hyperthyroidism. As DNA, the CDR3 is TGTGCCAGCAGTGAAGGAGTGGGGGACGAGCAGTACTTC. Translating it yields CASSEGVGDEQYF.